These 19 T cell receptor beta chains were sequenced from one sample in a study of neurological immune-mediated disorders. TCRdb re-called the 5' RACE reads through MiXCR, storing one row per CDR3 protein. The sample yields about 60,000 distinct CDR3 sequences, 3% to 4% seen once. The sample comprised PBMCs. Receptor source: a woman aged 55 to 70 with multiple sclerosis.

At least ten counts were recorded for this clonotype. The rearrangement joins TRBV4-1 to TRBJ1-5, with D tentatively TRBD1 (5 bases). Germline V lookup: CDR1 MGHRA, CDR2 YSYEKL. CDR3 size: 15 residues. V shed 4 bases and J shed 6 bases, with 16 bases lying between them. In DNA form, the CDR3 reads TGCGCCAGCAGCCTATTTCCAGGGTTAGGTCAGCCCCAGCATTTT. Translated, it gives CASSLFPGLGQPQHF.

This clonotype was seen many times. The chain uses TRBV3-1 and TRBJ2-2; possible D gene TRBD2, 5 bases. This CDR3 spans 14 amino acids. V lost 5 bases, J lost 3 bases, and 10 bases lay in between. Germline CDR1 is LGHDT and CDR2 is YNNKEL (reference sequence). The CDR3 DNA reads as TGTGCCAGCAGCTGGCCGGGGTACACCGGGGAGCTGTTTTTT. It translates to CASSWPGYTGELFF.

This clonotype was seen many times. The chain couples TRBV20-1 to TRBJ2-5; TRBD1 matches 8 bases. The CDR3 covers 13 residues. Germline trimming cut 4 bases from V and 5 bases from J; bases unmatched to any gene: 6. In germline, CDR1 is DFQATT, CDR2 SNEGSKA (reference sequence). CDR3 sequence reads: CSAIKTGVETQYF. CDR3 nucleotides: TGCAGTGCTATCAAGACAGGGGTCGAGACCCAGTACTTC.

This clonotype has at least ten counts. DNA for the CDR3: TGTGCCAGCAGCCCGGGACTGCGCTACTACAATGAGCAGTTCTTC. Translated, it gives CASSPGLRYYNEQFF. The rearrangement links TRBV3-1 to TRBJ2-1; TRBD2 is a possible D gene (6 bases). The CDR3 length is 15 residues. The V end lost 4 bases, the J end lost 3 bases, and 13 bases lay between the germline ends. From germline, CDR1 is LGHDT and CDR2 YNNKEL (reference sequence).

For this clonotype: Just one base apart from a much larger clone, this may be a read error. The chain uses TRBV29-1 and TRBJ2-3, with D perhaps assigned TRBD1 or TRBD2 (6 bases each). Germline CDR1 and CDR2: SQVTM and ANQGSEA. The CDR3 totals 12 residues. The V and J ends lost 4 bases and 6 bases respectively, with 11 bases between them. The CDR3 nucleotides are TGCAGCGTTGGAAGGGGGAGGGATACGCAGTATTTT. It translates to CSVGRGRDTQYF.

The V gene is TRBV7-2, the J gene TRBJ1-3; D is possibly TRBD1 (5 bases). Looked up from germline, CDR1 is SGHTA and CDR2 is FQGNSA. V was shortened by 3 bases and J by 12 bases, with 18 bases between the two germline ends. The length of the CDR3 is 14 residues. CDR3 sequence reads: CASSFQGFGKNIYF. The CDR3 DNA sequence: TGTGCCAGCAGCTTCCAGGGTTTTGGAAAAAACATATATTTT.

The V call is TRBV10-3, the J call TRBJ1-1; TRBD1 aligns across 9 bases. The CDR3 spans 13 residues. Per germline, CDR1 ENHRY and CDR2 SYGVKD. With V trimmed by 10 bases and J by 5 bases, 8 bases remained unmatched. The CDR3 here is CATNRQGGTEAFF. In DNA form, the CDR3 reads TGTGCCACTAACCGACAGGGGGGTACTGAAGCTTTCTTT.

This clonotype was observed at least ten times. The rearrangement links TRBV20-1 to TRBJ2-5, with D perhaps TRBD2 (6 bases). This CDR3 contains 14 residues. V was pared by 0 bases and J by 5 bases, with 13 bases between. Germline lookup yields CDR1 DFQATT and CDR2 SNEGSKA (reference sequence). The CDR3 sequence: CSARDRLAAETQYF. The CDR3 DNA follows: TGCAGTGCTAGAGATCGTTTAGCGGCGGAGACCCAGTACTTC.

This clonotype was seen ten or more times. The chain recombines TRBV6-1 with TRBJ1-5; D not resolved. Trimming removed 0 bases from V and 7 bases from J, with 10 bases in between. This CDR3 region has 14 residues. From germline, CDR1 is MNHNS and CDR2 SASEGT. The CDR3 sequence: CASSEAGFKQPQHF. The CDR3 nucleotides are TGTGCCAGCAGTGAAGCAGGTTTCAAACAGCCCCAGCATTTT.

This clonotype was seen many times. CDR3 DNA: TGTGCCAGCAGCTTGCCGGGGGACCGGTATGGCTACACCTTC. Translated, it gives CASSLPGDRYGYTF. V and J are TRBV7-9 and TRBJ1-2; D possibly corresponds to TRBD1 (5 bases). The CDR3 loop spans 14 amino acids. V lost 3 bases, J lost 5 bases, and 13 bases lay in between. Looked up from germline, CDR1 is SEHNR and CDR2 is FQNEAQ (reference sequence).

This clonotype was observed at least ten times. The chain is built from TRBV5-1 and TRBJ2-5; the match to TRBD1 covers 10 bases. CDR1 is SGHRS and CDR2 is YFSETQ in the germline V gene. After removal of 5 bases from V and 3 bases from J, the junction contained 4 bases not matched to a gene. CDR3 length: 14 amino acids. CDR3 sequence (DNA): TGCGCCAGCAGTCTGGGGACAGGGGAAGAGACCCAGTACTTC. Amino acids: CASSLGTGEETQYF. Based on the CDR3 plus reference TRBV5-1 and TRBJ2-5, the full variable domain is KAGVTQTPRYLIKTRGQQVTLSCSPISGHRSVSWYQQTPGQGLQFLFEYFSETQRNKGNFPGRFSGRQFSNSRSEMNVSTLELGDSALYLCASSLGTGEETQYFGPGTRLLVL.

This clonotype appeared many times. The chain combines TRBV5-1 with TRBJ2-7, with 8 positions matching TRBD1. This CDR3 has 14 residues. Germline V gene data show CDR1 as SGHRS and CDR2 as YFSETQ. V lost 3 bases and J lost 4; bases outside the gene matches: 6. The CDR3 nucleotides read TGCGCCAGCAGCTCGACAGGGGCTGGGTACGAGCAGTACTTC. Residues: CASSSTGAGYEQYF.

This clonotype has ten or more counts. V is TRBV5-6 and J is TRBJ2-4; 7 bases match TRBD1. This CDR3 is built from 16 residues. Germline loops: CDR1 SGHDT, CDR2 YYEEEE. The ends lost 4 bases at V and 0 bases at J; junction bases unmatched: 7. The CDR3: CASSPGTELAKNIQYF. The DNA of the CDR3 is TGTGCCAGCAGCCCCGGGACAGAGCTAGCCAAAAACATTCAGTACTTC.

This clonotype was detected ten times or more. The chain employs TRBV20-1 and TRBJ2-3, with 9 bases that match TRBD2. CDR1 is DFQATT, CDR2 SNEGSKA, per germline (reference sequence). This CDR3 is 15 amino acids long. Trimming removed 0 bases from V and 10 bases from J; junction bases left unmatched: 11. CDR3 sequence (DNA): TGCAGTGCTAGAGAACGTGGCGGGAGGGCCACGTCGCAGTATTTT. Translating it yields CSARERGGRATSQYF.

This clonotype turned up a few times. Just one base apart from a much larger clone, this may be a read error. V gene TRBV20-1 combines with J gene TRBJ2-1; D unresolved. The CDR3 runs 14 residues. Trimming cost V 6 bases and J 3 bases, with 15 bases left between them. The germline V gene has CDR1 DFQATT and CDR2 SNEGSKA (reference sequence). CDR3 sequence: CSARKGLGYNEQFF. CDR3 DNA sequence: TGCAGTGCAAGGAAAGGGCTTGGCTACAATGAGCAGTTCTTC.

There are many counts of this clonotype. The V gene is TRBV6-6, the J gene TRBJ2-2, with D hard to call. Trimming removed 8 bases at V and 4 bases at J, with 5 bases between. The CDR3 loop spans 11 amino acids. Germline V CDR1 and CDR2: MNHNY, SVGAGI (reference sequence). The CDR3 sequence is CASHFTGELFF. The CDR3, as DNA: TGTGCCAGCCATTTCACCGGGGAGCTGTTTTTT.

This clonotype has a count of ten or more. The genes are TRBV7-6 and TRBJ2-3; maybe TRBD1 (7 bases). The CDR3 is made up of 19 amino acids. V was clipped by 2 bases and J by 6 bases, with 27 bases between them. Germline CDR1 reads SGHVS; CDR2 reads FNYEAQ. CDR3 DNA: TGTGCCAGCAGCTTACGGCAACCTCAGGGGGGACACTATCCCGATACGCAGTATTTT. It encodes CASSLRQPQGGHYPDTQYF.

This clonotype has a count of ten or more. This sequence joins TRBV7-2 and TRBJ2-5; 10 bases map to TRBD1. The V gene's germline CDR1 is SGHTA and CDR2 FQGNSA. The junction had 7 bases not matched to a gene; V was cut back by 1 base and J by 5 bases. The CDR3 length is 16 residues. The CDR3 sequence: CASSLEGDRGLETQYF. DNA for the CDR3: TGTGCCAGCAGCTTAGAAGGGGACAGGGGATTGGAGACCCAGTACTTC.

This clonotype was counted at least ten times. The CDR3 is CASSSSDRAFGYTF. CDR3 bases: TGTGCCAGCAGTTCCTCAGACAGGGCTTTCGGCTACACCTTC. The chain uses TRBV27 and TRBJ1-2, with TRBD1 identical over 7 bases. With V trimmed by 4 bases and J by 8 bases, 10 bases remained unmatched. This CDR3 is 14 amino acids long. Germline CDR1 reads MNHEY; CDR2 reads SMNVEV (reference sequence).